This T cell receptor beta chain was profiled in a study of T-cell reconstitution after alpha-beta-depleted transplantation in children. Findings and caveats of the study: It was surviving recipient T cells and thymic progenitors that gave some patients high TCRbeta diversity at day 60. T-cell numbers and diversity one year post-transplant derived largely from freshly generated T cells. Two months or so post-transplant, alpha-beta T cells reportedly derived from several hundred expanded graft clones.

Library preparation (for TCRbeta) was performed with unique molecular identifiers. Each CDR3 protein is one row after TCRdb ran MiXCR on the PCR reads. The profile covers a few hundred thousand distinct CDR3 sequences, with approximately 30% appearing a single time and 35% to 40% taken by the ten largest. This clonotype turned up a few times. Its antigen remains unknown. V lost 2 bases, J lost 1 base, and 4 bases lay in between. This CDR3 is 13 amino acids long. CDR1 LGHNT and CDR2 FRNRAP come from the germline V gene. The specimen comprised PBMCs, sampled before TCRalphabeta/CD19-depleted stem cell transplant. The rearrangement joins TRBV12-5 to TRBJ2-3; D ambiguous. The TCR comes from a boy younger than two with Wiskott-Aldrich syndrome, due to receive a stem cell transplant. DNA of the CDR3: TGTGCTAGTGGTTTGCAGGGCACAGATACGCAGTATTTT. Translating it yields CASGLQGTDTQYF.